This TCR beta chain was found in a study of T cell responses to AZD1222 COVID-19 vaccine. Study-level points and caveats: Possibly, clonal diversity was underestimated; donors were largely white British and included more females.

Clones were sequenced by immunoSEQ multiplex PCR, and TCRdb holds only the in-frame ones, with some missing. The sample contains 100,000 to 150,000 clones, 90% of which appear only once. With regard to this clone: What it binds is unknown.

The CDR3 totals 16 residues. Germline V lookup: CDR1 SGHKS, CDR2 YYEKEE (reference sequence). J gave up 0 bases and V 6 bases, and 8 bases lay outside the gene matches. V usage is TRBV5-5 and J usage is TRBJ1-4; 7 nucleotides align to TRBD1. The sample here was peripheral blood, taken on day 0 of AZD1222 vaccination. The sequence was collected from an adult in good health. The CDR3 DNA reads as TGTGCCAGCACCGAGGGCAGGGGGGCAACTAATGAAAAACTGTTTTTT. Translation gives CASTEGRGATNEKLFF.